The 21 T cell receptor beta chains below were found in one sample sequenced in a study of T cell responses to AZD1222 COVID-19 vaccine. TCRdb's copy holds only in-frame clones and misses some; the assay was immunoSEQ multiplex PCR. This table holds under 150,000 clones, approximately 87% found once. Material: peripheral blood, obtained 28 days after the second AZD1222 dose. The receptors stem from an adult who received the AZD1222 COVID-19 vaccine.

J is TRBJ1-2 and V is TRBV7-9; no clear D gene. CDR1 is SEHNR, CDR2 FQNEAQ, per germline (reference sequence). The CDR3 is 15 amino acids. V was trimmed by 4 bases and J by 0 bases, leaving 12 bases between them. The CDR3 DNA is TGTGCCAGCAGCTCGGCGACATCCGCTAACTATGGCTACACCTTC. Protein product: CASSSATSANYGYTF.

The rearrangement uses TRBV10-3 and TRBJ1-2; D perhaps matches TRBD1 (5 bases). Trimming cost V 4 bases and J 7 bases, with 10 bases left between them. CDR1 and CDR2 from the germline V gene are ENHRY and SYGVKD. The length of the CDR3 is 12 residues. The CDR3 reads CAISGQGGGYTF. The CDR3 region has the DNA TGTGCCATCAGTGGGCAGGGAGGTGGCTACACCTTC.

Only a few counts were recorded for this clone. The CDR3 nucleotides are TGTGCCAGCAGTGCCCAAGGGGGGGGCCATCAGCCCCAGCATTTT. Protein: CASSAQGGGHQPQHF. This chain joins TRBV6-4 and TRBJ1-5, with D maybe TRBD1 (6 bases). CDR1 MRHNA and CDR2 SNTAGT come from the germline V gene. The germline V and J ends were trimmed by 4 bases and 5 bases, with 15 bases remaining between them. CDR3 length: 15 amino acids.

The V call is TRBV30, the J call TRBJ2-7, with unresolved D. Trimming took 0 bases from V and 6 from J, leaving 9 bases between them. CDR1 is GTSNPN and CDR2 is SVGIG in the germline V gene (reference sequence). The CDR3 spans 12 residues. The CDR3 here is CAWSVGRAEQYF. CDR3 bases: TGTGCCTGGAGTGTAGGAAGGGCCGAGCAGTACTTC.

The chain employs TRBV11-2 and TRBJ2-3; D gene uncertain. The CDR3 extends over 13 amino acids. Germline V CDR1 and CDR2: SGHAT, FQNNGV. Deletions cut 3 bases from V and 6 bases from J, with 10 bases between. The CDR3 region has the DNA TGTGCCAGCAGCTTTTCGGACGGGGATACGCAGTATTTT. It specifies CASSFSDGDTQYF. Using reference TRBV11-2 and TRBJ2-3 for the parts outside the CDR3, the full variable domain is EAGVAQSPRYKIIEKRQSVAFWCNPISGHATLYWYQQILGQGPKLLIQFQNNGVVDDSQLPKDRFSAERLKGVDSTLKIQPAKLEDSAVYLCASSFSDGDTQYFGPGTRLTVL.

This chain joins TRBV7-9 and TRBJ1-4; the D is unclear. CDR3 size: 13 residues. V lost 6 bases and J 5 bases, leaving 10 bases between the germline ends. CDR1 and CDR2 (germline): SEHNR, FQNEAQ (reference sequence). The CDR3 here is CASRLPGNEKLFF. CDR3 bases: TGTGCCAGCAGGCTCCCGGGGAATGAAAAACTGTTTTTT.

V and J are TRBV6-1 and TRBJ1-4; the match to TRBD1 covers 8 bases. V lost 4 bases, J lost 4 bases, and 8 bases stayed unmatched. The CDR3 length is 16 residues. Germline V gives CDR1 MNHNS, CDR2 SASEGT. CDR3 amino acids: CASSAPTGGVNEKLFF. The CDR3 DNA follows: TGTGCCAGCAGTGCCCCAACAGGGGGTGTTAATGAAAAACTGTTTTTT.

This clone was seen only once. The CDR3 is CASSLVGTGLGYTF. The CDR3 nucleotides are TGTGCCAGCAGCTTAGTTGGGACAGGGCTTGGCTACACCTTC. The chain carries TRBV11-2 and TRBJ1-2; TRBD1 matches at 9 bases. The CDR3 length is 14 residues. J lost 7 bases, V lost 1 base, and 4 bases had no gene match. The V gene's germline CDR1 is SGHAT and CDR2 FQNNGV. The full variable domain, its missing parts supplied by reference TRBV11-2 and TRBJ1-2, is EAGVAQSPRYKIIEKRQSVAFWCNPISGHATLYWYQQILGQGPKLLIQFQNNGVVDDSQLPKDRFSAERLKGVDSTLKIQPAKLEDSAVYLCASSLVGTGLGYTFGSGTRLTVV.

The V gene is TRBV5-1, the J gene TRBJ2-2; D gene uncertain. V gave up 3 bases and J gave up 4 bases, with 16 bases separating them. In germline, CDR1 is SGHRS, CDR2 YFSETQ. The CDR3 extends over 16 amino acids. In nucleotides, the CDR3 is TGCGCCAGCAGCTCCGCCCGTGGGGTTGGCACCGGGGAGCTGTTTTTT. Protein sequence: CASSSARGVGTGELFF.

Comments on this clone: Relative to the germline gene, one junction end is altered; a read error may explain this. The chain is built from TRBV10-3 and TRBJ1-6, with D tentatively TRBD1 (5 bases). Germline V gene sequence: CDR1 ENHRY, CDR2 SYGVKD. The CDR3 has 15 residues. The CDR3 region is CAISDSGGTNSPLHF. CDR3 DNA sequence: TGTGCTATCAGTGATTCTGGGGGGACCAATTCACCCCTCCACTTT.

This chain connects TRBV6-5 to TRBJ1-2; a weak D match, TRBD1 (6 bases). The CDR3 is 14 residues long. Germline lookup yields CDR1 MNHEY and CDR2 SVGAGI. V gave up 4 bases and J gave up 2 bases, with 11 bases separating them. The CDR3 region is CASSSPTGNYGYTF. CDR3 nucleotide sequence: TGTGCCAGCAGTTCACCGACAGGAAACTATGGCTACACCTTC.

The chain couples TRBV5-8 to TRBJ2-6; the match to TRBD1 covers 7 bases. The junction had 7 bases not matched to a gene; V was cut back by 3 bases and J by 7 bases. This CDR3 spans 15 amino acids. In germline, CDR1 is SGHTS, CDR2 YDEGEE. The CDR3 spells CASSSGNRGANVLTF. The CDR3 bases are TGTGCCAGCAGCTCGGGGAACAGGGGAGCCAACGTCCTGACTTTC.

This clone was detected only once. The chain recombines TRBV28 with TRBJ2-7; TRBD2 matches 9 bases. This CDR3 comprises 16 residues. After removal of 3 bases from V and 4 bases from J, the junction contained 10 bases not matched to a gene. Germline CDR1 is MDHEN and CDR2 is SYDVKM. CDR3 protein: CASSLPPGLASYEQYF. As DNA, the CDR3 is TGTGCCAGCAGTTTGCCACCGGGACTAGCATCGTACGAGCAGTACTTC.

The chain couples TRBV5-6 to TRBJ1-5, with D unresolved. The CDR3 has 15 amino acids. V was clipped by 2 bases and J by 1 base, with 10 bases between them. Germline assignment: CDR1 SGHDT and CDR2 YYEEEE. DNA of the CDR3: TGTGCCAGCAGCTTTCAAGGTCGGAGCAATCAGCCCCAGCATTTT. This gives the protein CASSFQGRSNQPQHF.

This clone was seen a handful of times. The rearrangement links TRBV3-1 (or the pseudogene TRBV3-2) to TRBJ2-7, with a tentative D call TRBD2 (6 bases). The V gene lost 4 bases and the J gene lost 7 bases, with 11 bases spanning the gap. The CDR3 has 12 residues. Germline lookup yields CDR1 LGHDT and CDR2 YNNKEL (reference sequence). The CDR3 DNA sequence: TGTGCCAGCAGCCGAGCCGGAGGGGAGCAGTACGTC. Translating it yields CASSRAGGEQYV.

CDR3 in amino acids: CASWGGGGTEAFF. The DNA for the CDR3 is TGCGCCAGCTGGGGAGGCGGGGGCACTGAAGCTTTCTTT. This chain uses TRBV10-2 with TRBJ1-1, with TRBD1 as a possible D gene (5 bases). The CDR3 has 13 amino acids. Per germline, CDR1 WSHSY and CDR2 SAAADI. The V gene lost 8 bases and the J gene lost 4 bases, with 14 bases spanning the gap.

The chain employs TRBV19 and TRBJ2-3; D unclear. Germline lookup yields CDR1 LNHDA and CDR2 SQIVND (reference sequence). This CDR3 is 13 amino acids long. V was shortened by 3 bases and J by 2 bases, with 6 bases between the two germline ends. CDR3 loop: CASSIFNTDTQYF. The DNA for the CDR3 is TGTGCCAGTAGTATTTTCAACACAGATACGCAGTATTTT.

This chain uses TRBV7-2 with TRBJ2-1; 7 bases agree with TRBD2. CDR3 size: 14 residues. Germline loops: CDR1 SGHTA, CDR2 FQGNSA. Trimming took 2 bases from V and 9 from J; bases not matched to a gene: 7. The CDR3 protein is CASSLSSGTSEQFF. CDR3 coding DNA: TGTGCCAGCAGCTTATCCAGCGGGACCAGTGAGCAGTTCTTC.

The V call is TRBV3-1 (or the pseudogene TRBV3-2), the J call TRBJ1-5, with 7 bases fitting TRBD1. The germline gives CDR1 LGHDT, CDR2 YNNKEL (reference sequence). The V gene end was trimmed by 1 base and the J gene end by 4 bases; junction bases not matched to a gene: 4. There are 15 residues in the CDR3. The chain's CDR3 is CASSQGGQANQPQHF. The CDR3 DNA follows: TGTGCCAGCAGCCAAGGCGGACAGGCTAATCAGCCCCAGCATTTT.

This sequence joins TRBV30 and TRBJ2-2; D is unclear. Germline CDR1 and CDR2: GTSNPN and SVGIG (reference sequence). The CDR3 extends over 14 amino acids. Trimming left V 4 bases short and J 2 bases short, with 11 bases between. The CDR3 DNA reads TGTGCCTGGACCATGAGGATTAACACCGGGGAGCTGTTTTTT. Its translation: CAWTMRINTGELFF.

V and J are TRBV5-1 and TRBJ2-7, with D unclear. Germline V CDR1 and CDR2: SGHRS, YFSETQ. V was clipped by 1 base and J by 7 bases, with 6 bases between them. This CDR3 is 11 amino acids long. The CDR3 bases are TGCGCCAGCAGCTTGTTAAATGAGCAGTACTTC. Its protein product is CASSLLNEQYF.